This note documents a single TCR beta chain sequence. The data derive from a study of blood T cell repertoires in COVID-19. The overall study: Whether acute or convalescent, the COVID-19 samples came from the United States, Italy and Spain. PBMCs, B-cell-depleted T cells, or T cells provided the cDNA or gDNA that made up the material.

Looked up from germline, CDR1 is MNHEY and CDR2 is SVGAGI. With V trimmed by 8 bases and J by 4 bases, 8 bases remained unmatched. This CDR3 contains 15 residues. As originally analysed: Reference gene primer amplification gave estimated nucleated cell counts. The assay was immunoSEQ multiplex PCR, and TCRdb's table has in-frame clones only and misses some. V, J and clone size reflect that table, while D and trimming were determined from the DNA. Of 180,000 or so clones detected, around 87% appear once; the ten largest clones hold around 7%. This TCR derives from a woman aged 80 or older in a cohort sampled during active or convalescent COVID-19. The sequenced sample was peripheral blood. The V gene is TRBV6-5, the J gene TRBJ2-1, with 10 bases aligning to TRBD2. The CDR3, as DNA: TGTGCCAGCCGGACTAGCGGCCTCGGATACAATGAGCAGTTCTTC. The encoded protein is CASRTSGLGYNEQFF.